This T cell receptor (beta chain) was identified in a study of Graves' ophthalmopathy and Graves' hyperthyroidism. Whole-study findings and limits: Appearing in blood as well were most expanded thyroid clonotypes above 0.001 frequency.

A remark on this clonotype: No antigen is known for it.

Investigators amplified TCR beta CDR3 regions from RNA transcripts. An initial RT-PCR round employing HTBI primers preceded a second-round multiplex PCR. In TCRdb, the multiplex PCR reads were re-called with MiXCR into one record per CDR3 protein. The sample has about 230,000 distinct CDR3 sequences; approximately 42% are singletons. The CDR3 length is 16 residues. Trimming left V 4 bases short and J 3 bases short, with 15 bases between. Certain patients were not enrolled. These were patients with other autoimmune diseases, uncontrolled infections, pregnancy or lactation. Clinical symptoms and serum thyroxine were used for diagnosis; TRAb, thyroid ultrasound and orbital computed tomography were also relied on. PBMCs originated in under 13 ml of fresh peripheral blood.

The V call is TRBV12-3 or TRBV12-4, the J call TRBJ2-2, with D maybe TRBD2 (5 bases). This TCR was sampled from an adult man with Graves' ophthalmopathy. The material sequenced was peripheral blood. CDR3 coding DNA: TGTGCCAGCAGTTCCTTGGCGGGTGCGGACACCGGGGAGCTGTTTTTT. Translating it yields CASSSLAGADTGELFF.